These 5 T cell receptor beta chains originate from one sample sequenced in a study of breast tumors, draining lymph nodes, adjacent tissues. Breast cancer patients provided tissue from their axillary draining lymph nodes. TCRdb ran MiXCR on the multiplex PCR reads and lists one entry per CDR3 protein. The data contain about 180,000 distinct CDR3 sequences, roughly a third of them singletons. The sequencing input was axillary lymph node tissue. These receptors all stem from a female donor with breast cancer. Some clones in this sample may be carry-over from other donors' samples.

Points on this clonotype: This could be a read error, since a much larger clone is one nucleotide away. The V gene is TRBV11-2, the J gene TRBJ2-7, with D perhaps matching TRBD2 (5 bases). CDR3 length: 15 residues. V lost 4 bases, J lost 2 bases, and 15 bases lay in between. Germline V gives CDR1 SGHAT, CDR2 FQNNGV. CDR3 DNA sequence: TGTGCCAGCAGCTCGTATCCGGGATCAGCCTACGAGCAGTACTTC. It encodes CASSSYPGSAYEQYF.

V gene TRBV20-1 combines with J gene TRBJ2-3; TRBD2 aligns across 10 bases. There are 14 residues in the CDR3. Germline values: CDR1 DFQATT, CDR2 SNEGSKA (reference sequence). Trimming at V came to 3 bases and at J to 6 bases, leaving 6 bases not matched to a gene. Here the CDR3 DNA reads TGCAGTGCTAGTAAGCGGGAGGGCGAGGATACGCAGTATTTT. As protein: CSASKREGEDTQYF.

This sequence joins TRBV6-5 and TRBJ2-3, with D perhaps TRBD1 (6 bases). V was clipped by 1 base and J by 2 bases, with 10 bases between them. This CDR3 spans 15 amino acids. In germline, CDR1 is MNHEY, CDR2 SVGAGI. This CDR3 reads CASSYWGLITDTQYF. CDR3 coding DNA: TGTGCCAGCAGTTACTGGGGGCTTATCACAGATACGCAGTATTTT.

This clonotype was seen ten or more times. The chain employs TRBV19 and TRBJ1-6, with D possibly matching TRBD1 (5 bases). The CDR3 consists of 15 residues. Germline CDR1 and CDR2: LNHDA and SQIVND (reference sequence). V was clipped by 5 bases and J by 6 bases, with 14 bases between them. The CDR3 sequence: CASSLGTTANSPLHF. For the CDR3, the DNA is TGTGCCAGTAGTCTAGGGACGACCGCTAATTCACCCCTCCACTTT.

This chain connects TRBV6-6 to TRBJ2-6; D is undetermined. V lost 6 bases and J lost 4, with 13 bases in between. This CDR3 has 15 amino acids. Per the germline V gene, CDR1 is MNHNY and CDR2 is SVGAGI (reference sequence). The CDR3 nucleotides read TGTGCCAGCAGAGAAGTGCCCGAGGGGGCCAACGTCCTGACTTTC. Translation gives CASREVPEGANVLTF.